This TCR beta chain is drawn from a study of T cells in narcolepsy. CDR1 and CDR2 (germline): MDHEN, SYDVKM. The CDR3 loop spans 16 amino acids. Trimming cost V 7 bases and J 0 bases, with 16 bases left between them. Generated by immunoSEQ multiplex PCR, the TCRdb table keeps only in-frame clones and is missing some. There are tens of thousands of clones in the sample; approximately 84% occur only once, and about 1.3% lies in the top ten. This rearrangement joins TRBV28 to TRBJ2-1, with a weak D call TRBD1 (5 bases). The specimen was CD45RA- memory CD4+ T cells from PBMCs. This TCR derives from a human donor with narcolepsy. The CDR3 protein is CASNTGGWSSYNEQFF. CDR3 DNA sequence: TGTGCCAGCAATACAGGTGGCTGGAGCTCCTACAATGAGCAGTTCTTC.